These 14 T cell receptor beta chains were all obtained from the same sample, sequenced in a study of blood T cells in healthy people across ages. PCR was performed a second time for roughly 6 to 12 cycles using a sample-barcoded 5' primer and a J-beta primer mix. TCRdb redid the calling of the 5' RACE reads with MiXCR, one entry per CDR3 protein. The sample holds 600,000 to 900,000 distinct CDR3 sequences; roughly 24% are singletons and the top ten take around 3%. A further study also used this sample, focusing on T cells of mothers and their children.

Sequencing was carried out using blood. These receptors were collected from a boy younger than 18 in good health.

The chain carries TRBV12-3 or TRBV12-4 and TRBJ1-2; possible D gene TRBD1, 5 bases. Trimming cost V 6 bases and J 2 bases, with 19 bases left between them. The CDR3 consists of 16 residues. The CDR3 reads CASRSGGGRSNYGYTF. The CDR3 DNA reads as TGTGCCAGCAGGTCCGGGGGGGGGAGGTCCAACTATGGCTACACCTTC.

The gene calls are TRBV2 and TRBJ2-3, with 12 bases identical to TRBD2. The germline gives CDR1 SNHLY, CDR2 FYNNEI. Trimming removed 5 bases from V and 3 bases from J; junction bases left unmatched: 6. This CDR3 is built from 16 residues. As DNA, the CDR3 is TGTGCCAGCAGTCCCCTAGCGGGAGGGGCAACAGATACGCAGTATTTT. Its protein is CASSPLAGGATDTQYF. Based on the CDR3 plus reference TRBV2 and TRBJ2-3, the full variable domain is EPEVTQTPSHQVTQMGQEVILRCVPISNHLYFYWYRQILGQKVEFLVSFYNNEISEKSEIFDDQFSVERPDGSNFTLKIRSTKLEDSAMYFCASSPLAGGATDTQYFGPGTRLTVL.

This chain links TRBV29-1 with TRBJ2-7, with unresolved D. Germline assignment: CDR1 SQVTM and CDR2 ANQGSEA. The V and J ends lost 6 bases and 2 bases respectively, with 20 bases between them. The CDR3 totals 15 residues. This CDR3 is CSVPLGLRSPYEQYF. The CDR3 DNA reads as TGCAGCGTGCCCCTCGGGCTTAGGAGCCCCTACGAGCAGTACTTC.

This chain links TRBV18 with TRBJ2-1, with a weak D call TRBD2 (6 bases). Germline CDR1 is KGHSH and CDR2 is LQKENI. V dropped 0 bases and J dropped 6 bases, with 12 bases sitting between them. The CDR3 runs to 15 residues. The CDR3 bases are TGTGCCAGCTCACCACCGGGGGAGGCCGGCAATGAGCAGTTCTTC. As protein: CASSPPGEAGNEQFF.

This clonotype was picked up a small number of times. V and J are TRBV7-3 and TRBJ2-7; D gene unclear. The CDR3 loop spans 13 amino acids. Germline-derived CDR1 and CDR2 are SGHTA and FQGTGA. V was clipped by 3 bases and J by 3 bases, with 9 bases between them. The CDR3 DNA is TGTGCCAGCAGCTTTGGACCGAACTACGAGCAGTACTTC. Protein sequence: CASSFGPNYEQYF.

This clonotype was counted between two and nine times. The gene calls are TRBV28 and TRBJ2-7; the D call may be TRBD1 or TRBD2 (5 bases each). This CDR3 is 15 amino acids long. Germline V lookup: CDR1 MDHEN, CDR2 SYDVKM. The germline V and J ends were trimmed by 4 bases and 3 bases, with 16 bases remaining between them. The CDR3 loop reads CASSSRGSLHYEQYF. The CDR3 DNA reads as TGTGCCAGCAGTTCCCGGGGCTCTCTTCACTACGAGCAGTACTTC. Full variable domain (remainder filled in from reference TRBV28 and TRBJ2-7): DVKVTQSSRYLVKRTGEKVFLECVQDMDHENMFWYRQDPGLGLRLIYFSYDVKMKEKGDIPEGYSVSREKKERFSLILESASTNQTSMYLCASSSRGSLHYEQYFGPGTRLTVT.

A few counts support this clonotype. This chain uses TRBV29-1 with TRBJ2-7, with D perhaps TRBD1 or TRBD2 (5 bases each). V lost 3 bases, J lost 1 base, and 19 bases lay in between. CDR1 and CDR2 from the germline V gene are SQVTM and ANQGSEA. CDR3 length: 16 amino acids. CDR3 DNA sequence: TGCAGCGTTGAGCATTTCGTGGGGGTTGTGTCCTACGAGCAGTACTTC. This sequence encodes CSVEHFVGVVSYEQYF.

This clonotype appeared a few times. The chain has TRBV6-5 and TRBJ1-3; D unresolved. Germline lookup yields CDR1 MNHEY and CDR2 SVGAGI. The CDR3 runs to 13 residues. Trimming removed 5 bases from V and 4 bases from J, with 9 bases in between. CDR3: CASSRPGGNTIYF. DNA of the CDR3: TGTGCCAGCAGTCGTCCGGGGGGAAACACCATATATTTT.

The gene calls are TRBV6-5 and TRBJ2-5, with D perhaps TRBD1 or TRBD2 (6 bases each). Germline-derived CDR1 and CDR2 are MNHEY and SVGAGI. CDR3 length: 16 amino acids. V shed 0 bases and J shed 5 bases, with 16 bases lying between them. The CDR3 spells CASSYSGAGSAETQYF. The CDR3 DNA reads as TGTGCCAGCAGTTACTCGGGGGCGGGGTCGGCGGAGACCCAGTACTTC.

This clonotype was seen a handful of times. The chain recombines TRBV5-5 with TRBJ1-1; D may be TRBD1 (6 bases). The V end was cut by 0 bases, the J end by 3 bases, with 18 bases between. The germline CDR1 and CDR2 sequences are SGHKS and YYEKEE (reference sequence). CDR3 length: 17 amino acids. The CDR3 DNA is TGTGCCAGCAGCTTGGTGCTTGGGGGCAGGGCAGACACTGAAGCTTTCTTT. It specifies CASSLVLGGRADTEAFF.

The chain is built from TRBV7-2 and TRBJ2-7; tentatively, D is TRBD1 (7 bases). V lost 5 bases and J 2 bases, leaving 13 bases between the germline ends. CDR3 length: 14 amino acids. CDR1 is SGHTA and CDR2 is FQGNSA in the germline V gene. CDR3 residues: CASSPRGAPYEQYF. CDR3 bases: TGTGCCAGCAGCCCCAGGGGGGCTCCCTACGAGCAGTACTTC.

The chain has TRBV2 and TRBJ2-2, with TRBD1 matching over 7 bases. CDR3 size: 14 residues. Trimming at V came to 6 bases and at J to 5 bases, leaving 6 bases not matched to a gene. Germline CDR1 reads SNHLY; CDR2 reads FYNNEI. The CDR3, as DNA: TGTGCCAGCAGGACAGGGTCTTCTACCGGGGAGCTGTTTTTT. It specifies CASRTGSSTGELFF.

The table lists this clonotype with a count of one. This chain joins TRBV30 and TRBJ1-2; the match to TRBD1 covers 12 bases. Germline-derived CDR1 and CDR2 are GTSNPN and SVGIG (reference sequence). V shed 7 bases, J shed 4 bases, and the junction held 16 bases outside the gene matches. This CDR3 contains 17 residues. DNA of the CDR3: TGTGCCTTGCAATCCCGGGACAGGGGGCGAGGCGGCTATGGCTACACCTTC. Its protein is CALQSRDRGRGGYGYTF.

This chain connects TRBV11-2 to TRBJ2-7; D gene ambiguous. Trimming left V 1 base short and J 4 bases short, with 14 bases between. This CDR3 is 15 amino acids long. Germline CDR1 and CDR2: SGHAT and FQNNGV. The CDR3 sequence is CASSLAKGSMYEQYF. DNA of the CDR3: TGTGCCAGCAGCTTAGCTAAGGGAAGCATGTACGAGCAGTACTTC.